Each of the 8 T cell receptor beta chains below was sequenced from the same sample in a study of siplizumab effects on memory and regulatory T cells. The repertoire was sequenced with immunoSEQ multiplex PCR; TCRdb's copy has only in-frame clones and lacks some. This sample has 75,000 to 100,000 clones; nearly 95% occur once, and the top ten carry roughly 0.3%. Sequenced input: non-Treg CD4+ T cells sorted from blood. All receptors derive from a human donor in good health.

The chain's CDR3 is CASSLTTVGNQPQHF. The CDR3, as DNA: TGTGCCAGCAGCTTAACCACAGTCGGCAATCAGCCCCAGCATTTT. The V and J genes are TRBV7-2 and TRBJ1-5; no firm D call. The CDR3 length is 15 residues. CDR1 SGHTA and CDR2 FQGNSA come from the germline V gene. The germline V and J ends were trimmed by 2 bases and 2 bases, with 10 bases remaining between them. Looking up the rest from reference TRBV7-2 and TRBJ1-5 gives the full variable domain: GAGVSQSPSNKVTEKGKDVELRCDPISGHTALYWYRQSLGQGLEFLIYFQGNSAPDKSGLPSDRFSAERTGGSVSTLTIQRTQQEDSAVYLCASSLTTVGNQPQHFGDGTRLSIL.

This clone was observed a few times. The V gene is TRBV6-5, the J gene TRBJ1-6; D is unclear. Germline V gives CDR1 MNHEY, CDR2 SVGAGI. This CDR3 region has 14 residues. Trimming cost V 2 bases and J 5 bases, with 7 bases left between them. The CDR3 loop is CASSYGQNNSPLHF. The DNA of the CDR3 is TGTGCCAGCAGTTACGGGCAAAATAATTCACCCCTCCACTTT.

Notes on this clone: The final CDR3 position lacks the conserved phenylalanine or tryptophan, pointing to a likely read error. The limits of the CDR3 on the DNA are not certain, so only TCRdb's listed CDR3 is given. V and J are TRBV27 and TRBJ1-3; the tabulated D call, TRBD1, remains unverified against the DNA. Germline lookup yields CDR1 MNHEY and CDR2 SMNVEV (reference sequence). The CDR3 adds up to 10 amino acids, both ends counted. Here the CDR3 reads CTKKNRGEPC.

V is TRBV11-3 and J is TRBJ2-7; D may match TRBD1 or TRBD2 (5 bases each). The CDR3 extends over 13 amino acids. From germline, CDR1 is SGHNT and CDR2 YENEEA. Trimming left V 4 bases short and J 1 base short, with 8 bases between. CDR3 region: CASSWGPSYEQYF. In nucleotides, the CDR3 is TGTGCCAGCAGCTGGGGACCTTCCTACGAGCAGTACTTC.

This clone was observed a few times. The J gene is TRBJ1-2, the V gene TRBV2; 11 nucleotides agree with TRBD1. The CDR3 covers 15 residues. Germline-derived CDR1 and CDR2 are SNHLY and FYNNEI. J lost 4 bases, V lost 7 bases, and 8 bases had no gene match. The CDR3 region has the DNA TGTGCCAGCATAGCCGGGACAGGGGGTGGCTATGGCTACACCTTC. Amino acid sequence: CASIAGTGGGYGYTF.

The rearrangement uses TRBV5-5 and TRBJ1-2; TRBD1 might be the D (6 bases). The germline gives CDR1 SGHKS, CDR2 YYEKEE (reference sequence). The germline V and J ends were trimmed by 0 bases and 2 bases, with 17 bases remaining between them. The CDR3 spans 17 residues. The CDR3 loop reads CASSLDRVMRLNYGYTF. The CDR3 coding sequence is TGTGCCAGCAGCTTGGACAGGGTCATGAGATTGAACTATGGCTACACCTTC.

The chain links TRBV7-2 to TRBJ1-5, with a tentative D call TRBD1 (6 bases). There are 13 residues in the CDR3. Trimming took 0 bases from V and 6 from J, leaving 6 bases between them. CDR1 and CDR2 from the germline V gene are SGHTA and FQGNSA. The CDR3 nucleotides are TGTGCCAGCAGCTTAGCGGACAGTCAGCCCCAGCATTTT. This translates into CASSLADSQPQHF.

V and J are TRBV2 and TRBJ2-2; TRBD1 or TRBD2 may be the D gene (6 bases each). The CDR3 is 14 residues long. V lost 5 bases, J lost 6 bases, and 13 bases lay in between. The germline V gene has CDR1 SNHLY and CDR2 FYNNEI. The CDR3 sequence: CASSQQGGSGELFF. In DNA, the CDR3 is TGTGCCAGCAGTCAACAGGGAGGATCCGGGGAGCTGTTTTTT.